This entry features one T cell receptor beta chain sequence. Antigen specificity is unknown. This record comes from a study of cytomegalovirus exposure and HLA in healthy donors. Germline V lookup: CDR1 SQVTM, CDR2 ANQGSEA. The CDR3 sequence is 14 residues long. Study-wide findings and caveats: According to an earlier analysis, most TCR beta V segments yielded productive rearrangements about 90% or about 30% of the time.

Primers for the PCR totalled 60 Vbeta and 13 Jbeta. TCRdb's copy holds only in-frame clones and misses some; the assay was immunoSEQ multiplex PCR. The sample records approximately 100,000 clones, about a tenth being singletons. This clonotype originated in a man aged 50-60 years in good health and CMV-seropositive. The sample was PBMCs. This sequence joins TRBV29-1 and TRBJ2-3; 7 bases map to TRBD2. CDR3 loop: CIVRLAPQRDTQYF. The CDR3 nucleotides read TGCATCGTCAGACTAGCTCCCCAGCGAGATACGCAGTATTTT.